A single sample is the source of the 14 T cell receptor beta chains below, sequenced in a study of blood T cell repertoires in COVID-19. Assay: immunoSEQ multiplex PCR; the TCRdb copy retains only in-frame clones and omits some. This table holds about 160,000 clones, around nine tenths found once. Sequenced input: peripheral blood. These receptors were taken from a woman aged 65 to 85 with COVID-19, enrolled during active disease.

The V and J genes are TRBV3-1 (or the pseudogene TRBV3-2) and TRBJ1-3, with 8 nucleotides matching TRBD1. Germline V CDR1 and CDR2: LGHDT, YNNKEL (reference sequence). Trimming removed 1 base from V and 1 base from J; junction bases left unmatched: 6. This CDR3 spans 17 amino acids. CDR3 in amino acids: CASSQGTGPRSGNTIYF. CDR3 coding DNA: TGTGCCAGCAGCCAAGGGACAGGGCCAAGGTCTGGAAACACCATATATTTT.

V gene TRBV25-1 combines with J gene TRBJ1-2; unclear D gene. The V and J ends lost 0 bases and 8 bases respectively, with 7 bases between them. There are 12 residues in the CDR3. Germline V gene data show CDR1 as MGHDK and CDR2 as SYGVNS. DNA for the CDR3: TGTGCCAGCAGTGAATATGCAGTCGGCTACACCTTC. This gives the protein CASSEYAVGYTF.

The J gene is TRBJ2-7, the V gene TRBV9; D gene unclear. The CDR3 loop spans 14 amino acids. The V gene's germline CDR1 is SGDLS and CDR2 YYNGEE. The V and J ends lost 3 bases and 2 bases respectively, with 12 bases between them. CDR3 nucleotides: TGTGCCAGCAGCGCCCACAGTTTACCCTACGAGCAGTACTTC. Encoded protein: CASSAHSLPYEQYF.

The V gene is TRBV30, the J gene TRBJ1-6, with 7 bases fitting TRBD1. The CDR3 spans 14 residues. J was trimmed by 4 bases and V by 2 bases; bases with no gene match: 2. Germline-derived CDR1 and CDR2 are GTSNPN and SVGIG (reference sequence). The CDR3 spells CAWSQGGYNSPLHF. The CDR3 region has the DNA TGTGCCTGGAGTCAGGGGGGTTATAATTCACCCCTCCACTTT. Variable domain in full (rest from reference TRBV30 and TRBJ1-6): SQTIHQWPATLVQPVGSPLSLECTVEGTSNPNLYWYRQAAGRGLQLLFYSVGIGQISSEVPQNLSASRPQDRQFILSSKKLLLSDSGFYLCAWSQGGYNSPLHFGNGTRLTVT.

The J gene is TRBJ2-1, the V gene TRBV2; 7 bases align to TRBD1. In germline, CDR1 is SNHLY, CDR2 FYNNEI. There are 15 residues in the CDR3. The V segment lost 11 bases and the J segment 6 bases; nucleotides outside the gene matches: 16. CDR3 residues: CAGKTGEYASNEQFF. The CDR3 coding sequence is TGTGCCGGGAAAACAGGGGAATATGCCTCCAATGAGCAGTTCTTC.

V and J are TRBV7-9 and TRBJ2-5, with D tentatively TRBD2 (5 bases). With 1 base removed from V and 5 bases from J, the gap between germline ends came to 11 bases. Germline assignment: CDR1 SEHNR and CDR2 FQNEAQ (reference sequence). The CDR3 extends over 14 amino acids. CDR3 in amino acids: CASSLVPGGETQYF. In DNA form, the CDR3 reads TGTGCCAGCAGCTTAGTCCCGGGCGGGGAGACCCAGTACTTC.

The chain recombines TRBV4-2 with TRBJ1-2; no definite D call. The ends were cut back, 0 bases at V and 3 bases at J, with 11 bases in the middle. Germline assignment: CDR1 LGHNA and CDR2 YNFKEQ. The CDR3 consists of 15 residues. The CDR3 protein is CASSQERREDYGYTF. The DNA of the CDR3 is TGTGCCAGCAGCCAAGAGAGGCGGGAGGACTATGGCTACACCTTC.

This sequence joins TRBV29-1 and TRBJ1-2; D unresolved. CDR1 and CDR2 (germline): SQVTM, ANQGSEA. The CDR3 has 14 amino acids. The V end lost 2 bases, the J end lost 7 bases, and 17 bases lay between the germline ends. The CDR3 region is CSVEMVQVRSGYTF. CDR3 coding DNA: TGCAGCGTTGAAATGGTTCAGGTCAGGTCTGGCTACACCTTC. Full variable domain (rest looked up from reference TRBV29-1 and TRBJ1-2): SAVISQKPSRDICQRGTSLTIQCQVDSQVTMMFWYRQQPGQSLTLIATANQGSEATYESGFVIDKFPISRPNLTFSTLTVSNMSPEDSSIYLCSVEMVQVRSGYTFGSGTRLTVV.

CDR3 in amino acids: CASSPSGQGALETQYF. The CDR3 DNA is TGCGCCAGCAGCCCCTCCGGACAGGGGGCGCTTGAGACCCAGTACTTC. The V call is TRBV5-1, the J call TRBJ2-5, with 11 bases identical to TRBD1. Germline-derived CDR1 and CDR2 are SGHRS and YFSETQ. The V gene end was trimmed by 4 bases and the J gene end by 5 bases; junction bases not matched to a gene: 10. The CDR3 has 16 residues.

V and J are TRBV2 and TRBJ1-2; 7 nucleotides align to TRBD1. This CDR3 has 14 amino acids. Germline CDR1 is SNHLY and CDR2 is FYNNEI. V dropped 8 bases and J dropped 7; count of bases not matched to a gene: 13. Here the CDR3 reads CASAPDRLLAGYTF. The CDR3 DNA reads TGTGCCAGCGCCCCGGACAGGCTTCTGGCTGGCTACACCTTC.

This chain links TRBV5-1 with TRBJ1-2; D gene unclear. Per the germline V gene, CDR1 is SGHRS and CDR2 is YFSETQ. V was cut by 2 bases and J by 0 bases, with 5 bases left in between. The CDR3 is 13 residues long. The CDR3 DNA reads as TGCGCCAGCAGCTTCGACACTAACTATGGCTACACCTTC. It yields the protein CASSFDTNYGYTF.

CDR3 loop: CASSRVGQDGYTF. In DNA, the CDR3 is TGTGCCAGCAGCAGAGTGGGGCAGGATGGCTACACCTTC. The gene calls are TRBV7-9 and TRBJ1-2; weak D call: TRBD1 (5 bases). V was pared by 5 bases and J by 6 bases, with 13 bases between. Germline assignment: CDR1 SEHNR and CDR2 FQNEAQ (reference sequence). CDR3 length: 13 residues.

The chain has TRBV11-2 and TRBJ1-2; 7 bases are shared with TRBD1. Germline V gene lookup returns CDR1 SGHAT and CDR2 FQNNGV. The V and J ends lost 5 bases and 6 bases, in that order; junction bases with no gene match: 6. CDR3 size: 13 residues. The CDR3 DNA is TGTGCCAGCAGCCCTGACAGGGCGAATGGCTACACCTTC. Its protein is CASSPDRANGYTF.

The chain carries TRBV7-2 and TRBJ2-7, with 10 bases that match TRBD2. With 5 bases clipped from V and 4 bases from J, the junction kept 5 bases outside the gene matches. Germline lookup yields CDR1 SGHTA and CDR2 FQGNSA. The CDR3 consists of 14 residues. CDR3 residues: CASSLPSGGYEQYF. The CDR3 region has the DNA TGTGCCAGCAGCCTACCTAGCGGGGGATACGAGCAGTACTTC.